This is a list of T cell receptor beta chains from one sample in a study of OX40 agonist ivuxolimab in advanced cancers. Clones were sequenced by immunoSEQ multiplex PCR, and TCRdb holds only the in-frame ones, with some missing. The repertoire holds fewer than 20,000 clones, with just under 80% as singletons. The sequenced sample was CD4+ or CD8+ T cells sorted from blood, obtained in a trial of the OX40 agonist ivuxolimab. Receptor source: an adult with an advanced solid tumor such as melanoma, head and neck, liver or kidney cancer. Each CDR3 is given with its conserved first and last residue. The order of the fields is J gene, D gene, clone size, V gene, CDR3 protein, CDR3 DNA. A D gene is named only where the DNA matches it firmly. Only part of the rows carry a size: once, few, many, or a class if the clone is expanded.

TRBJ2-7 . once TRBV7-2 CASSFGNEQYF TGTGCCAGCAGCTTTGGCAACGAGCAGTACTTC
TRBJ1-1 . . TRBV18 CASSGGEHTEAFF TGTGCCAGCTCGGGGGGGGAGCATACTGAAGCTTTCTTT
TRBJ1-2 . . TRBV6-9 CASSHGDLGGYTF TGTGCCAGCAGTCATGGGGATCTAGGGGGCTACACCTTC
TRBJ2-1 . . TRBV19 CASSVAWPEGNEQFF TGTGCCAGTAGTGTCGCCTGGCCGGAAGGGAATGAGCAGTTCTTC
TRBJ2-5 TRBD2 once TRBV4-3 CASSQEGTSGGFRETQYF TGCGCCAGCAGCCAAGAAGGGACTAGCGGGGGGTTTAGGGAGACCCAGTACTTC
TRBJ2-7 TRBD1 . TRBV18 CASSPEGGHYEQYF TGTGCCAGCTCACCCGAAGGGGGCCACTACGAGCAGTACTTC
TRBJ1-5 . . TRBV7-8 CASSLGSTEYSNQPQHF TGTGCCAGCAGCTTAGGCTCGACAGAGTATAGCAATCAGCCCCAGCATTTT
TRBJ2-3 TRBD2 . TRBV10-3 CAISGLAGVTDTQYF TGTGCCATCAGTGGACTAGCGGGGGTCACAGATACGCAGTATTTT
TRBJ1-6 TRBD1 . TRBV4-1 CASSQEGQGMNSPLHF TGCGCCAGCAGCCAGGAGGGACAGGGGATGAATTCACCCCTCCACTTT
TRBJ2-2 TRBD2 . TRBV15 CATSPAGANTGELFF TGTGCCACCAGCCCAGCGGGGGCCAACACCGGGGAGCTGTTTTTT
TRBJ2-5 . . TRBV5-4 CASSLSVASETQYF TGTGCCAGCAGCTTGTCGGTAGCTTCCGAGACCCAGTACTTC
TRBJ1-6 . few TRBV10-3 CAIRDSTSPLHF TGTGCCATCAGGGACAGTACCTCACCCCTCCACTTT